These T cell receptor beta chains were read from a single sample in a study of blood T cell repertoires in COVID-19. TCRdb's table, derived via immunoSEQ multiplex PCR, lists solely in-frame clones and lacks some. The sample lists about 260,000 clones; 70% to 90% were seen once. Sequencing was done on a sample of PBMCs or T cells enriched from blood (not recorded which). Source of these receptors: a woman aged 40 to 49 with acute COVID-19. CDR3s include the opening cysteine and the closing phenylalanine or tryptophan. Fields, in order: V gene, clone size, J gene, D gene, CDR3 DNA, CDR3 protein. The D gene is left open where the match is weak. Rows may omit the clone size; those that give it use once, few, many or a size class.

v_gene: TRBV5-6; abundance: -; j_gene: TRBJ1-2; d_gene: -; CDR3nt: TGTGCCAGCAGCATTTCCAGGGTCGCTGGCTACACCTTC; CDR3aa: CASSISRVAGYTF
v_gene: TRBV7-2; abundance: -; j_gene: TRBJ1-2; d_gene: -; CDR3nt: TGTGCCAGCAGCACACAACAGGGTAACTATGGCTACACCTTC; CDR3aa: CASSTQQGNYGYTF
v_gene: TRBV14; abundance: few; j_gene: TRBJ1-2; d_gene: TRBD1; CDR3nt: TGTGCCAGCAGCCAAGGGACAGGGTATGGCTACACCTTC; CDR3aa: CASSQGTGYGYTF
v_gene: TRBV7-9; abundance: -; j_gene: TRBJ2-5; d_gene: TRBD1; CDR3nt: TGTGCCAGCAGCGCACGCACAGGACAGGGAAACACGGAGACCCAGTACTTC; CDR3aa: CASSARTGQGNTETQYF
v_gene: TRBV15; abundance: -; j_gene: TRBJ1-2; d_gene: TRBD1; CDR3nt: TGTGCCACCAGCCATGCGACAGGGGCCGTCTATGGCTACACCTTC; CDR3aa: CATSHATGAVYGYTF
v_gene: TRBV10-3; abundance: -; j_gene: TRBJ1-1; d_gene: -; CDR3nt: TGTGCCATCAGTGAGCTGGAACAGGGTGAAGCTTTCTTT; CDR3aa: CAISELEQGEAFF
v_gene: TRBV5-5; abundance: -; j_gene: TRBJ2-3; d_gene: -; CDR3nt: TGTGCCAGCAGACTAGGGGGAGGGAGCACAGATACGCAGTATTTT; CDR3aa: CASRLGGGSTDTQYF
v_gene: TRBV29-1; abundance: -; j_gene: TRBJ2-5; d_gene: TRBD1; CDR3nt: TGCAGCGTTGCAGTGACAGGGGGTCTGACCCAGTACTTC; CDR3aa: CSVAVTGGLTQYF
v_gene: TRBV30; abundance: -; j_gene: TRBJ1-2; d_gene: -; CDR3nt: TGTGCCTGGAGTCCCTTTGTAATAACCCCCCGCAGGGGCTACACCTTC; CDR3aa: CAWSPFVITPRRGYTF
v_gene: TRBV19; abundance: once; j_gene: TRBJ2-1; d_gene: TRBD2; CDR3nt: TGTGCCAGTAGTACGCATAGCGGGAGGGCCGGTCTACGCAATGAGCAGTTCTTC; CDR3aa: CASSTHSGRAGLRNEQFF